These T cell receptor beta chains were read from a single sample in a study of blood T cells in healthy people across ages. From the 5' RACE reads, TCRdb called clonotypes with MiXCR, one entry per CDR3 protein. The sample comprises some 710,000 distinct CDR3 sequences, about a fifth of which are singletons, and around a fifth rests with the top ten. The specimen was blood. The receptors come from a man between 65 and 80 years old in good health. Each CDR3 is given with its conserved first and last residue. The D gene is left open where the match is weak. Expanded clones get a size class; other rows say once, few or many, or leave the size out.

CDR3nt	CDR3aa	v_gene	j_gene	d_gene	abundance
TGTGCCAGCACTCGGGACCGAGGGGGAGATACGCAGTATTTT	CASTRDRGGDTQYF	TRBV2	TRBJ2-3	.	.
TGTGCCAGCAGACCCAGCCTCGGGACGGATAATGAAAAACTGTTTTTT	CASRPSLGTDNEKLFF	TRBV28	TRBJ1-4	.	many
TGTGCCAGCACCGACTTAGGACAGGGAGTAGCCAAAAACATTCAGTACTTC	CASTDLGQGVAKNIQYF	TRBV11-2	TRBJ2-4	TRBD1	.
TGTGCCAGCACTAGGGAGGGTTTAGGCGGCTACACCTTC	CASTREGLGGYTF	TRBV6-5	TRBJ1-2	.	.
TGTGCCAGCAGGGACCCGGGGGAAAAACTGTTTTTT	CASRDPGEKLFF	TRBV28	TRBJ1-4	.	.
TGTGCCAGCTCACCAAGGAAAGCCGGACAGGAAAACTATGGCTACACCTTC	CASSPRKAGQENYGYTF	TRBV18	TRBJ1-2	TRBD1	few
TGTGCCAGCAGTTTGGGACTAGCGGGAGGTTACGTGTACCAAGAGACCCAGTACTTC	CASSLGLAGGYVYQETQYF	TRBV12-3/TRBV12-4	TRBJ2-5	TRBD2	.
TGTGCCAGCAGCCGGGAGAGCACAGATACGCAGTATTTT	CASSRESTDTQYF	TRBV19	TRBJ2-3	.	many
TGTGCCAGCAGCCCAGGGTTCAACGAGCAGTACTTC	CASSPGFNEQYF	TRBV27	TRBJ2-7	.	.
TGTGCCAGCTCACCCGGGCCCGGGACCCAGTACTTC	CASSPGPGTQYF	TRBV12-3/TRBV12-4	TRBJ2-5	.	.
TGCGCCAGCAGCCAAGATGTCGGAGCCCGGAGAACCAGATATGGCTACACCTTC	CASSQDVGARRTRYGYTF	TRBV4-1	TRBJ1-2	.	few
TGTGCCAGTAGTAAGGCGGACCGCGGTAATGGCTACACCTTC	CASSKADRGNGYTF	TRBV19	TRBJ1-2	.	few
TGCAGCGTTGAAGTGTCCACAATGGGGGCGGGTGGCTACACCTTC	CSVEVSTMGAGGYTF	TRBV29-1	TRBJ1-2	.	few
TGTGCCAGCACCCTAGGGGGAGGGAACACTGAAGCTTTCTTT	CASTLGGGNTEAFF	TRBV12-3/TRBV12-4	TRBJ1-1	.	.
TGCAGCCTAAGGACCTGGACTAGCGGGAACAATGAGCAGTTCTTC	CSLRTWTSGNNEQFF	TRBV29-1	TRBJ2-1	TRBD2	.
TGTGCCAGCTCTCAGGGTTGGTCTGGGGCCAACGTCCTGACTTTC	CASSQGWSGANVLTF	TRBV18	TRBJ2-6	.	.
TGTGCCAGCAGGGGCCGTAACCGGCGGGGCTACACCTTC	CASRGRNRRGYTF	TRBV12-3/TRBV12-4	TRBJ1-2	.	few
TGCGCCAGCAGCTTGATGCCAGCGGGGGAAGGAGATACGCAGTATTTT	CASSLMPAGEGDTQYF	TRBV5-1	TRBJ2-3	TRBD2	.
TGCGCCAGCAGCCAAGGGACTAGCGGGGGGGCGTACAATGAGCAGTTCTTC	CASSQGTSGGAYNEQFF	TRBV4-3	TRBJ2-1	TRBD2	once
TGCGCCAGCAGCCGGACTAGCGGGGGGGCTATTACAGATACGCAGTATTTT	CASSRTSGGAITDTQYF	TRBV5-1	TRBJ2-3	TRBD2	.
TGTGCCAGCAGTTCAGCAAGTGGGACAGGGATCTTCTACGAGCAGTACTTC	CASSSASGTGIFYEQYF	TRBV28	TRBJ2-7	TRBD1	once
TGTGCCACCAGCAGTGGGGCAGGGAGCTCTGGAAACACCATATATTTT	CATSSGAGSSGNTIYF	TRBV15	TRBJ1-3	.	.